The clone carrying this T cell receptor (beta chain) was observed many times. Its target is unknown. This sample was included in a study of metastatic and nonmetastatic thyroid tumors. Across the study: Across peripheral blood and tumor or nodule tissue samples taken from malignant and benign thyroid patients, the repertoires were compared with one another. General study findings and limits: Reports indicated that malignant thyroid tumors showed significantly higher TCR beta diversity than benign nodules did, in blood and tumor.

TCRdb redid the clone calls on the PCR reads using MiXCR. The sample lists some 30,000 clones, 6% to 9.5% seen once, with around 45% in the top ten. Among the patients, none had received any treatment before thyroid surgery. The CDR3 runs to 14 residues. Germline V CDR1 and CDR2: MDHEN, SYDVKM. The ends were cut back, 2 bases at V and 3 bases at J, with 9 bases in the middle. The clonotype was recovered from a female donor with papillary thyroid cancer or a benign thyroid nodule (not recorded which). Some clones in this sample may be carry-over from other donors' samples. The chain is built from TRBV28 and TRBJ2-3; D is undetermined. Sequenced sample: blood. The CDR3: CASSLKVKTDTQYF. The CDR3 DNA follows: TGTGCCAGCAGTTTAAAGGTCAAGACAGATACGCAGTATTTT.